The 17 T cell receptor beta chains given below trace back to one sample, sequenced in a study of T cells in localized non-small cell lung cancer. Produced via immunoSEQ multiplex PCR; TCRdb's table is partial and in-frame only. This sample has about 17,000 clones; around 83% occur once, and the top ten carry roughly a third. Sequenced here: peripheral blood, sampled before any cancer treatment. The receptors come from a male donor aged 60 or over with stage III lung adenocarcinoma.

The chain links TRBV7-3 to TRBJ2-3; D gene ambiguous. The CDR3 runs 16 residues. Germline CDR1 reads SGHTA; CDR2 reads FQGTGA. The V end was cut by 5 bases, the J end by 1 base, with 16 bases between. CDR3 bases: TGTGCCAGCAGCCAAGGGTGGGCTTCCGGCACAGATACGCAGTATTTT. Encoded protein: CASSQGWASGTDTQYF.

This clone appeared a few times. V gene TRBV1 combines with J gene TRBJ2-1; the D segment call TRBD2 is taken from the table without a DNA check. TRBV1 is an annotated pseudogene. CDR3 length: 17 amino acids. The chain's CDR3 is CTSSQGGGESSYNEQFF. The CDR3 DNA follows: TGCACCAGCAGCCAAGGGGGCGGGGAGAGCTCCTACAATGAGCAGTTCTTC.

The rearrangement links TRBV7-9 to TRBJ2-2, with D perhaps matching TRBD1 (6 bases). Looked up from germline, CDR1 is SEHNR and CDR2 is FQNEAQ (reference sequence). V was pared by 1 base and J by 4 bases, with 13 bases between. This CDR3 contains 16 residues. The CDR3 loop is CASSLVQGLGTGELFF. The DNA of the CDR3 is TGTGCCAGCAGCTTAGTCCAGGGGCTGGGCACCGGGGAGCTGTTTTTT.

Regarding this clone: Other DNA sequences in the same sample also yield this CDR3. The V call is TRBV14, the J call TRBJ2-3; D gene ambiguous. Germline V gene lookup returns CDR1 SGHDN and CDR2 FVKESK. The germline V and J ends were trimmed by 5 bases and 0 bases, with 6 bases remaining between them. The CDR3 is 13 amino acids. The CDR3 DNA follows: TGTGCCAGCAGCAGGCGGAGCACAGATACGCAGTATTTT. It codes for CASSRRSTDTQYF. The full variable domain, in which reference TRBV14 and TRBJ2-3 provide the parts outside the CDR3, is EAGVTQFPSHSVIEKGQTVTLRCDPISGHDNLYWYRRVMGKEIKFLLHFVKESKQDESGMPNNRFLAERTGGTYSTLKVQPAELEDSGVYFCASSRRSTDTQYFGPGTRLTVL.

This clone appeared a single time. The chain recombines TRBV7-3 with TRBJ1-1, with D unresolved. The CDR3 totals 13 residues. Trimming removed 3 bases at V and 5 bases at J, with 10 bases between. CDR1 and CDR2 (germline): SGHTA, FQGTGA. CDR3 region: CASSFIPRTEAFF. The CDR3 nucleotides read TGTGCCAGCAGCTTCATACCCCGGACTGAAGCTTTCTTT.

The CDR3 protein is CASQGTGNTIYF. CDR3 bases: TGTGCCAGCCAGGGTACTGGAAACACCATATATTTT. The gene calls are TRBV19 and TRBJ1-3, with D tentatively TRBD1 (5 bases). The germline CDR1 and CDR2 sequences are LNHDA and SQIVND (reference sequence). The CDR3 covers 12 residues. Trimming removed 9 bases from V and 2 bases from J, with 8 bases in between.

As DNA, the CDR3 is TGTGCCAGCAGCTTTGGACTAGCGGCCTACGAGCAGTACTTC. This codes for CASSFGLAAYEQYF. The chain joins TRBV11-2 to TRBJ2-7, with 10 bases that match TRBD2. V lost 3 bases to trimming and J lost 2 bases; unmatched junction nucleotides: 1. This CDR3 contains 14 residues. Germline CDR1 reads SGHAT; CDR2 reads FQNNGV.

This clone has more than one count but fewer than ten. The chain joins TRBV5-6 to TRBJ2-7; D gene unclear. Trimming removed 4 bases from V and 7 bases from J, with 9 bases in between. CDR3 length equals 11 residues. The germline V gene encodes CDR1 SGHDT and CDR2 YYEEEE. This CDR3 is CASSTMWEQYF. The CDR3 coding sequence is TGTGCCAGCAGCACAATGTGGGAGCAGTACTTC.

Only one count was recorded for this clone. CDR3 protein: CASSAGIPETQYF. Written as DNA, the CDR3 is TGTGCCAGCAGTGCAGGAATCCCAGAGACCCAGTACTTC. V gene TRBV2 combines with J gene TRBJ2-5; no firm D call. CDR3 length: 13 amino acids. CDR1 is SNHLY and CDR2 is FYNNEI in the germline V gene. The V end lost 4 bases, the J end lost 4 bases, and 10 bases lay between the germline ends.

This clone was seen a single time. CDR3 coding DNA: TGTGCCAGCAGCTTACAGGGGGCCAGTCAGCCCCAGCATTTT. Amino acids: CASSLQGASQPQHF. The J gene is TRBJ1-5, the V gene TRBV7-8, with 8 bases fitting TRBD1. Germline V CDR1 and CDR2: SGHVS, FQNEAQ. The CDR3 totals 14 residues. Unmatched junction bases numbered 3, after V lost 2 bases and J lost 6 bases.

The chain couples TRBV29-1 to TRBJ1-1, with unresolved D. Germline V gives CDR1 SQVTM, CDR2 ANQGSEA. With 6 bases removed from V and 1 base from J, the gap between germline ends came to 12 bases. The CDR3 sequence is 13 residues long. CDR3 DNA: TGCAGCGTACTACGGACGGGGAACACTGAAGCTTTCTTT. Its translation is CSVLRTGNTEAFF.

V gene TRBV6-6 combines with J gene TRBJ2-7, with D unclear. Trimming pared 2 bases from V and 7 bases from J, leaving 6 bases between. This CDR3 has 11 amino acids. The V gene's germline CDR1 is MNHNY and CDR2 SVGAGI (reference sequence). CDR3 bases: TGTGCCAGCAGTTACAGGTCAGAGCAGTACTTC. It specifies CASSYRSEQYF.

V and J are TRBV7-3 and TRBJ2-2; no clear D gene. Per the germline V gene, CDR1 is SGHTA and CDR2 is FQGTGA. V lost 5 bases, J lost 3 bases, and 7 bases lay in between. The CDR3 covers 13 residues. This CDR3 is CASSTRYTGELFF. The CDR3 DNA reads TGTGCCAGCAGCACCCGGTACACCGGGGAGCTGTTTTTT. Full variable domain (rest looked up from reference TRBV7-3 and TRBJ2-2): GAGVSQTPSNKVTEKGKYVELRCDPISGHTALYWYRQSLGQGPEFLIYFQGTGAADDSGLPNDRFFAVRPEGSVSTLKIQRTERGDSAVYLCASSTRYTGELFFGEGSRLTVL.

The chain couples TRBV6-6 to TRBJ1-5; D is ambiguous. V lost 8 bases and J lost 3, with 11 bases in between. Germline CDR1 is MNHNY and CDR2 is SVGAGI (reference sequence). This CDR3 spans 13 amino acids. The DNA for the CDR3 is TGTGCCAGCGGCTCCCGGACCAATCAGCCCCAGCATTTT. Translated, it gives CASGSRTNQPQHF.

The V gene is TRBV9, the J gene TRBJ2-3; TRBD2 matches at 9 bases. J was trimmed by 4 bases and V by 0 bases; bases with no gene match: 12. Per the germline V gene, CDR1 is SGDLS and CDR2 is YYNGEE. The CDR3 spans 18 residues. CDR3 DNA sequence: TGTGCCAGCAGCGTAGCTGGGTTGTCGGGACTAGCAGCAGATACGCAGTATTTT. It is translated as CASSVAGLSGLAADTQYF. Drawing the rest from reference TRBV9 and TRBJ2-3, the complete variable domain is DSGVTQTPKHLITATGQRVTLRCSPRSGDLSVYWYQQSLDQGLQFLIQYYNGEERAKGNILERFSAQQFPDLHSELNLSSLELGDSALYFCASSVAGLSGLAADTQYFGPGTRLTVL.

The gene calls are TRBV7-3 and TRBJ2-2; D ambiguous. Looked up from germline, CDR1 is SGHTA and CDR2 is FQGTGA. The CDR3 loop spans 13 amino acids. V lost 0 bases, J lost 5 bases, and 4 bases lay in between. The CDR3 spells CASSLTLTGELFF. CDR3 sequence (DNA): TGTGCCAGCAGCTTAACCCTAACCGGGGAGCTGTTTTTT. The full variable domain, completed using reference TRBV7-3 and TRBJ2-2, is GAGVSQTPSNKVTEKGKYVELRCDPISGHTALYWYRQSLGQGPEFLIYFQGTGAADDSGLPNDRFFAVRPEGSVSTLKIQRTERGDSAVYLCASSLTLTGELFFGEGSRLTVL.

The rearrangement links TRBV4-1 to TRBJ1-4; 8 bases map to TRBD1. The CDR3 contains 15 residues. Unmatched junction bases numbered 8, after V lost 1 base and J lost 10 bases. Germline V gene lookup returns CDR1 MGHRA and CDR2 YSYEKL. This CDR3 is CASSQAGQGRGKLFF. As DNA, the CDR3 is TGCGCCAGCAGCCAAGCAGGACAGGGAAGAGGAAAACTGTTTTTT.